One and the same sample provided the 12 T cell receptor beta chains below, sequenced in a study of T cells after yellow fever vaccination. TCRdb fed the 5' RACE reads into MiXCR, producing one record per CDR3 protein. Here the sample spans a few hundred thousand distinct CDR3 sequences, about a sixth being singletons. The sample was PBMCs, taken around 5 days after the first yellow fever vaccination. All receptors derive from a man aged 18 to 30 who received the YFV17D yellow fever vaccine.

The chain joins TRBV12-3 or TRBV12-4 to TRBJ1-1, with D uncertain. V lost 4 bases and J lost 2, with 8 bases in between. The CDR3 extends over 13 amino acids. The chain's CDR3 is CASSYETNTEAFF. The CDR3 DNA reads TGTGCCAGCAGTTACGAGACTAACACTGAAGCTTTCTTT.

The chain recombines TRBV9 with TRBJ2-3; D uncertain. There are 14 residues in the CDR3. V dropped 0 bases and J dropped 2 bases, with 7 bases sitting between them. Germline assignment: CDR1 SGDLS and CDR2 YYNGEE. CDR3 amino acids: CASSVEGITDTQYF. The CDR3 nucleotides are TGTGCCAGCAGCGTAGAGGGCATCACAGATACGCAGTATTTT.

This clonotype was found a few times. CDR3: CASSRQENYGYTF. The CDR3 DNA sequence: TGCGCCAGCAGCCGACAAGAAAACTATGGCTACACCTTC. J is TRBJ1-2 and V is TRBV4-3; D not resolved. Trimming took off 4 bases at V and 2 bases at J, with 8 bases between the two ends. The CDR3 length is 13 residues. Germline CDR1 and CDR2: LGHNA and YSLEER.

This clonotype showed up just a few times. V gene TRBV5-1 combines with J gene TRBJ2-3; D remains ambiguous. The CDR3 contains 12 residues. V shed 5 bases and J shed 2 bases, with 6 bases lying between them. Germline loops: CDR1 SGHRS, CDR2 YFSETQ. CDR3 loop: CASRRFTDTQYF. Written as DNA, the CDR3 is TGCGCCAGCAGGAGATTCACAGATACGCAGTATTTT.

Concerning this clonotype: One end of the junction is discordant with germline, which a read error may explain. This sequence joins TRBV28 and TRBJ2-3; the D is unclear. The CDR3 runs to 13 residues. Germline V lookup: CDR1 MDHEN, CDR2 SYDVKM. The CDR3 loop is CASNPQPTDTLYF. The CDR3 DNA reads as TGTGCCAGCAATCCCCAGCCCACAGATACGCTGTATTTT.

This chain uses TRBV4-1 with TRBJ2-7; D is perhaps TRBD1 (5 bases). V lost 3 bases and J lost 6, with 15 bases in between. CDR1 MGHRA and CDR2 YSYEKL come from the germline V gene. The CDR3 consists of 14 residues. The CDR3 here is CASSHPDDSFEQYF. The CDR3 DNA sequence: TGCGCCAGCAGCCATCCTGATGACAGTTTCGAGCAGTACTTC.

This clonotype has a count of ten or more. V and J are TRBV5-1 and TRBJ2-5; D is perhaps TRBD1 or TRBD2 (7 bases each). Trimming pared 2 bases from V and 2 bases from J, leaving 13 bases between. The CDR3 runs to 15 residues. Germline values: CDR1 SGHRS, CDR2 YFSETQ. CDR3 loop: CASSLQGTIQETQYF. The DNA of the CDR3 is TGCGCCAGCAGCTTACAGGGGACTATACAAGAGACCCAGTACTTC.

The chain recombines TRBV4-3 with TRBJ2-2; D may be TRBD1 or TRBD2 (5 bases each). The CDR3 has 13 residues. Trimming shortened V by 8 bases and J by 7 bases, and 14 bases separated the two germline ends. Per germline, CDR1 LGHNA and CDR2 YSLEER. Written as DNA, the CDR3 is TGCGCCAGCGGCTGGTGGGGGAACGGGGAGCTGTTTTTT. Protein product: CASGWWGNGELFF.

The chain recombines TRBV5-6 with TRBJ2-5; 9 bases are shared with TRBD2. Germline-derived CDR1 and CDR2 are SGHDT and YYEEEE. The junction had 8 bases not matched to a gene; V was cut back by 4 bases and J by 4 bases. CDR3 size: 15 residues. The CDR3 DNA is TGTGCCAGCAGCACGGGACTAGCACCGGGAGAGACCCAGTACTTC. Translated, it gives CASSTGLAPGETQYF.

The chain couples TRBV27 to TRBJ2-1; 7 bases align to TRBD1. The CDR3 length is 13 residues. Germline V lookup: CDR1 MNHEY, CDR2 SMNVEV (reference sequence). Losses at the gene ends were 2 bases for V and 8 bases for J; bases not matched to a gene: 3. The CDR3 DNA is TGTGCCAGCAGTTTAGGCAGGGGGTATGAGCAGTTCTTC. Protein product: CASSLGRGYEQFF.

Only a few counts were recorded for this clonotype. The V call is TRBV5-4, the J call TRBJ2-1; D might be TRBD1 (6 bases). The germline gives CDR1 SGHNT, CDR2 YYREEE (reference sequence). Trimming took 0 bases from V and 6 from J, leaving 10 bases between them. The CDR3 spans 14 residues. CDR3 sequence (DNA): TGTGCCAGCAGCTTGGCCTTGGGGGCCAATGAGCAGTTCTTC. It yields the protein CASSLALGANEQFF.

The chain is built from TRBV20-1 and TRBJ2-3; the D is unclear. Trimming removed 0 bases at V and 7 bases at J, with 11 bases between. This CDR3 has 13 amino acids. Germline V lookup: CDR1 DFQATT, CDR2 SNEGSKA (reference sequence). The CDR3 bases are TGCAGTGCTAGAGATGAGCCTACATATACGCAGTATTTT. Translation: CSARDEPTYTQYF.